Below, 8 T cell receptor beta chains from the same sample are listed, as sequenced in a study of cytomegalovirus exposure and HLA in healthy donors. PCR involved 60 Vbeta and 13 Jbeta primers. Here immunoSEQ multiplex PCR was the method, and the copy in TCRdb shows in-frame clones only, minus some. The sample contains around 150,000 clones, about 86% of which appear only once. Sequencing was done on a sample of PBMCs. These receptors all stem from a man aged 40-49 years in good health and CMV-seropositive.

This clone was counted once. CDR3 protein: CASSFAEQQEQYF. DNA for the CDR3: TGTGCCAGCAGCTTCGCGGAGCAGCAGGAGCAGTACTTC. The V gene is TRBV7-6, the J gene TRBJ2-7; D not resolved. V was clipped by 3 bases and J by 7 bases, with 13 bases between them. This CDR3 is 13 amino acids long. Germline lookup yields CDR1 SGHVS and CDR2 FNYEAQ.

The table lists this clone with a count of one. V gene TRBV5-6 combines with J gene TRBJ1-5; 7 positions match TRBD1. Germline values: CDR1 SGHDT, CDR2 YYEEEE. This CDR3 is built from 15 residues. V shed 4 bases and J 6 bases; nucleotides not matched to a gene: 10. The CDR3 nucleotides are TGTGCCAGCAGCAAGAGACAGGGTAGGGCTCAGCCCCAGCATTTT. Protein sequence: CASSKRQGRAQPQHF. Full variable domain (remainder filled in from reference TRBV5-6 and TRBJ1-5): DAGVTQSPTHLIKTRGQQVTLRCSPKSGHDTVSWYQQALGQGPQFIFQYYEEEERQRGNFPDRFSGHQFPNYSSELNVNALLLGDSALYLCASSKRQGRAQPQHFGDGTRLSIL.

V usage is TRBV9 and J usage is TRBJ2-1; perhaps TRBD1 as D (6 bases). The CDR3 consists of 15 residues. CDR1 and CDR2 (germline): SGDLS, YYNGEE. The V gene lost 4 bases and the J gene lost 3 bases, with 14 bases spanning the gap. CDR3 DNA: TGTGCCAGCAGCTCCGAGGGGGACGTCTACAATGAGCAGTTCTTC. This encodes CASSSEGDVYNEQFF.

V gene TRBV10-1 combines with J gene TRBJ1-1; D is uncertain. This CDR3 has 13 amino acids. Germline V gene sequence: CDR1 WNHNN, CDR2 SYGVQD (reference sequence). Trimming took 6 bases from V and 3 from J, leaving 11 bases between them. CDR3 sequence (DNA): TGCGCCAGCAGAGATACGAGGGACACTGAAGCTTTCTTT. Protein: CASRDTRDTEAFF.

The J gene is TRBJ1-5, the V gene TRBV30, with D hard to call. This CDR3 has 15 residues. The V end lost 1 base, the J end lost 0 bases, and 10 bases lay between the germline ends. The V gene's germline CDR1 is GTSNPN and CDR2 SVGIG (reference sequence). As DNA, the CDR3 is TGTGCCTGGAGTGAGAGAGTCCATAGCAATCAGCCCCAGCATTTT. The encoded protein is CAWSERVHSNQPQHF.

This clone was detected once. The chain recombines TRBV2 with TRBJ2-2; 7 bases map to TRBD1. CDR1 is SNHLY, CDR2 FYNNEI, per germline. Trimming took 8 bases from V and 5 from J; bases not matched to a gene: 5. CDR3 length: 13 amino acids. The CDR3 sequence is CASDRDGTGELFF. The CDR3 DNA reads TGTGCCAGCGACAGGGACGGGACCGGGGAGCTGTTTTTT.

V usage is TRBV2 and J usage is TRBJ2-4; D is unresolved. This CDR3 contains 16 residues. V dropped 6 bases and J dropped 0 bases, with 15 bases sitting between them. Germline lookup yields CDR1 SNHLY and CDR2 FYNNEI. DNA of the CDR3: TGTGCCAGCAGGCCCGAGTCTATTCTAGCCAAAAACATTCAGTACTTC. Protein sequence: CASRPESILAKNIQYF.

V gene TRBV15 combines with J gene TRBJ1-5; no reliable D call. Trimming cost V 1 base and J 0 bases, with 10 bases left between them. Germline assignment: CDR1 LNHNV and CDR2 YYDKDF (reference sequence). The CDR3 runs 16 residues. CDR3 sequence: CATSRALDGSNQPQHF. CDR3 nucleotide sequence: TGTGCCACCAGCAGAGCCCTAGACGGTAGCAATCAGCCCCAGCATTTT.